This T cell receptor beta chain derives from a study of CD8 T cells in Susac syndrome. An input of about 0.5 to 1 ug of RNA was subjected to reverse transcription using random hexamers. Amplification of the TCR beta CDR3 was carried out by immunoSEQ multiplex PCR, which spanned a total of 54 Vbeta and 13 Jbeta segments. TCRdb analysed the immunoSEQ multiplex PCR reads with MiXCR anew, one entry per CDR3 protein. The table records fewer than 200,000 distinct CDR3 sequences, less than 95% of them present only once. The ends lost 3 bases at V and 1 base at J; junction bases unmatched: 15. The CDR3 has 21 amino acids. CDR1 SGHAT and CDR2 FQDESV come from the germline V gene (reference sequence). The T cells that were sequenced for TCR beta were CD8+ and CD4+ cells from blood. Matched for age and sex, the controls were healthy donors. FACS was used to enrich TEMRA cells, whereas the CD8+ and CD4+ T cells were obtained by negative isolation.

The sequencing input was CD4+ T cells from PBMCs. The rearrangement joins TRBV11-1 to TRBJ2-6; 10 bases map to TRBD1. The receptor comes from a human donor in good health. CDR3 residues: CASSFGTGTGVRVSGANVLTF. The CDR3 DNA reads TGTGCCAGCAGCTTCGGAACCGGGACAGGGGTCCGGGTATCTGGGGCCAACGTCCTGACTTTC.